This is a list of T cell receptor beta chains from one sample in a study of T cell changes during pregnancy in multiple sclerosis. Assay: immunoSEQ multiplex PCR; the TCRdb copy retains only in-frame clones and omits some. The sample has around 100,000 clones, approximately 90% seen once. The sample consisted of peripheral blood, taken after pregnancy. These receptor sequences come from a female donor with multiple sclerosis, enrolled in a pregnancy study. CDR3s include the opening cysteine and the closing phenylalanine or tryptophan. Each record gives: D gene, V gene, clone size, J gene, CDR3 DNA, CDR3 protein. D genes are given only for firm matches. Size values are once, few and many counts, or a class for expanded clones, and some rows have none.

>-|TRBV18|-|TRBJ1-1
TGTGCCAGCTCACCCGTTCACACTGAAGCTTTCTTT
CASSPVHTEAFF
>TRBD2|TRBV7-3|-|TRBJ2-2
TGTGCCAGCAGCTTACAGCCGTCGGGGGGTAACACCGGGGAGCTGTTTTTT
CASSLQPSGGNTGELFF
>-|TRBV4-2|-|TRBJ2-7
TGTGCCAGCAGCCTTTCGGCAGGGGACTCCTACGAGCAGTACTTC
CASSLSAGDSYEQYF
>TRBD1|TRBV4-1|-|TRBJ1-3
TGCGCCAGCAGCCAAGTAGGACGAGACAGGGAATCTGGAAACACCATATATTTT
CASSQVGRDRESGNTIYF
>-|TRBV4-1|-|TRBJ2-7
TGCGCCAGCAGCGTTAGTTACGGGGAACGGGGCGAGCAGTACTTC
CASSVSYGERGEQYF
>-|TRBV2|-|TRBJ2-7
TGTGCCAGCCTTAAGCAGGGAATTACCTACGAGCAGTACTTC
CASLKQGITYEQYF
>-|TRBV5-4|once|TRBJ1-3
TGTGCCAGCAGCTTGGAACAGGGTCTCCACTCTGGAAACACCATATATTTT
CASSLEQGLHSGNTIYF
>-|TRBV28|-|TRBJ1-4
TGTGCCAGCGAGACAGGAGGATCTTCCGAAAAACTGTTTTTT
CASETGGSSEKLFF
>TRBD1|TRBV4-2|-|TRBJ1-1
TGTGCCAGCAGCCAAGAAGGACAGGGAACTGAAGCTTTCTTT
CASSQEGQGTEAFF
>TRBD1|TRBV27|-|TRBJ2-7
TGTGCCAGCAGGAAGACAGGGTATTCCTACGAGCAGTACTTC
CASRKTGYSYEQYF
>-|TRBV21-1|-|TRBJ1-3
TGTGCCAGCAGAAAAAAACAGGGAAACTCTGGAAACACCATATATTTT
CASRKKQGNSGNTIYF
>-|TRBV6-5|once|TRBJ2-3
TGTGCCAGCAGTTACTCCGCGGGTGCGTCAGATACGCAGTATTTT
CASSYSAGASDTQYF
>-|TRBV5-5|-|TRBJ2-7
TGTGCCAGCAGCCCTAGCTCCTACGAGCAGTACTTC
CASSPSSYEQYF
>TRBD1|TRBV30|-|TRBJ1-2
TGTGCCTGGAGTGTACCGGGACAGAACTATGGCTACACCTTC
CAWSVPGQNYGYTF
>-|TRBV19|-|TRBJ1-2
TGTGCCAGTACCCCCGGTGACCCCTGGGGAGGAGGGTATGGCTACACCTTC
CASTPGDPWGGGYGYTF
>TRBD1|TRBV6-5|once|TRBJ1-5
TGTGCCAGCAGCCCCGGACAGGGGGCTCGGCCCCAGCATTTT
CASSPGQGARPQHF
>-|TRBV10-3|-|TRBJ2-7
TGTGCCATCAGTGAGTCGACTGGGGGGGCGGGAGCGCCCTACGAGCAGTACTTC
CAISESTGGAGAPYEQYF